A single sample is the source of the 21 T cell receptor beta chains below, sequenced in a study of PD-L1 blockade in urothelial cancer. TCRdb's table, derived via immunoSEQ multiplex PCR, lists solely in-frame clones and lacks some. This table holds some 71,000 clones, roughly 91% found once. Sequencing was performed on PBMCs, taken around atezolizumab (anti-PD-L1) treatment. All receptors come from a man between 60 and 75 years old with urothelial cancer.

The chain carries TRBV18 and TRBJ2-4; TRBD1 matches at 7 bases. CDR3 length: 15 amino acids. Germline lookup yields CDR1 KGHSH and CDR2 LQKENI. J was trimmed by 0 bases and V by 5 bases; bases with no gene match: 4. The CDR3 reads CASSATGVAKNIQYF. The CDR3, as DNA: TGTGCCAGCTCAGCCACAGGGGTAGCCAAAAACATTCAGTACTTC.

The V and J genes are TRBV21-1 and TRBJ2-7; TRBD1 is the table's D call, not checked against the DNA. TRBV21-1 is labeled a pseudogene. This CDR3 is 17 amino acids long. The CDR3 DNA reads TGTGCCAGCAGCTGGAAATTCCGAGACAGGCGCACCTACGAGCAGTACTTC. It specifies CASSWKFRDRRTYEQYF.

This chain connects TRBV19 to TRBJ2-6; 7 bases map to TRBD2. The CDR3 spans 15 residues. Germline V gene data show CDR1 as LNHDA and CDR2 as SQIVND (reference sequence). J gave up 2 bases and V 8 bases, and 6 bases lay outside the gene matches. The CDR3 loop is CASRSGVPGANVLTF. In nucleotides, the CDR3 is TGTGCCAGTCGGAGCGGGGTCCCTGGGGCCAACGTCCTGACTTTC.

The chain is built from TRBV7-9 and TRBJ1-1; 9 bases are shared with TRBD1. V was pared by 5 bases and J by 12 bases, with 13 bases of the junction left unmatched. This CDR3 spans 14 amino acids. Per the germline V gene, CDR1 is SEHNR and CDR2 is FQNEAQ (reference sequence). DNA of the CDR3: TGTGCCAGCAGCCCAGGGGCCGGGACAGGGCAATCTTTCTTT. Encoded protein: CASSPGAGTGQSFF.

J is TRBJ2-7 and V is TRBV28, with D unclear. CDR3 length: 13 residues. Germline V gene data show CDR1 as MDHEN and CDR2 as SYDVKM. V was cut by 6 bases and J by 1 base, with 10 bases left in between. DNA for the CDR3: TGTGCCAGCAGGCGGCAGCCGTCCTACGAGCAGTACTTC. Translated, it gives CASRRQPSYEQYF.

V and J are TRBV12-5 and TRBJ2-2, with TRBD1 matching over 7 bases. The junction had 3 bases not matched to a gene; V was cut back by 1 base and J by 4 bases. This CDR3 spans 15 amino acids. In germline, CDR1 is LGHNT, CDR2 FRNRAP. The CDR3 DNA follows: TGTGCTAGTGGTTTGGAGGGGGCCATCACCGGGGAGCTGTTTTTT. This gives the protein CASGLEGAITGELFF.

The count of this clone is one. The chain recombines TRBV5-1 with TRBJ1-1; 7 nucleotides match TRBD1. Germline assignment: CDR1 SGHRS and CDR2 YFSETQ. The CDR3 runs to 14 residues. The V segment lost 4 bases and the J segment 1 base; nucleotides outside the gene matches: 4. In DNA form, the CDR3 reads TGCGCCAGCAGCCAGGGGGGCCCGAACACTGAAGCTTTCTTT. Translated, it gives CASSQGGPNTEAFF.

The chain carries TRBV28 and TRBJ1-5, with D hard to call. Trimming took 7 bases from V and 4 from J, leaving 14 bases between them. Germline V CDR1 and CDR2: MDHEN, SYDVKM. The CDR3 is 14 residues long. The DNA for the CDR3 is TGTGCCAGCATGCGCCCGGAGCTAAATCAGCCCCAGCATTTT. Translation gives CASMRPELNQPQHF.

The rearrangement joins TRBV6-1 to TRBJ2-1; weak D call: TRBD2 (5 bases). CDR3 size: 16 residues. V was shortened by 4 bases and J by 0 bases, with 13 bases between the two germline ends. Germline V gene data show CDR1 as MNHNS and CDR2 as SASEGT. The chain's CDR3 is CASSVNTGSSYNEQFF. CDR3 nucleotides: TGTGCCAGCAGTGTTAACACGGGAAGCTCCTACAATGAGCAGTTCTTC.

The chain joins TRBV7-6 to TRBJ2-5; D might be TRBD2 (5 bases). The V end was cut by 2 bases, the J end by 7 bases, with 14 bases between. The CDR3 extends over 14 amino acids. Germline CDR1 reads SGHVS; CDR2 reads FNYEAQ. The CDR3 DNA is TGTGCCAGCAGCTTATTGTTAAGTGCGGGGACCCAGTACTTC. Translated, it gives CASSLLLSAGTQYF.

The V call is TRBV6-1, the J call TRBJ2-3, with 7 bases lining up with TRBD2. The germline V gene has CDR1 MNHNS and CDR2 SASEGT. J lost 2 bases, V lost 4 bases, and 6 bases had no gene match. This CDR3 spans 15 amino acids. The CDR3 DNA follows: TGTGCCAGCAGTGTTTCGGGGGGATTCACAGATACGCAGTATTTT. Protein: CASSVSGGFTDTQYF.

The CDR3 DNA sequence: TGTGCCAGCAGCTTCGGGGGGAATCAGCCCCAGCATTTT. It encodes CASSFGGNQPQHF. The gene calls are TRBV7-2 and TRBJ1-5; D is perhaps TRBD1 (5 bases). The CDR3 loop spans 13 amino acids. Trimming took 3 bases from V and 4 from J, leaving 7 bases between them. The germline gives CDR1 SGHTA, CDR2 FQGNSA.

The genes are TRBV19 and TRBJ1-1, with D possibly being TRBD1 (6 bases). This CDR3 has 14 amino acids. CDR1 and CDR2 from the germline V gene are LNHDA and SQIVND (reference sequence). V lost 2 bases to trimming and J lost 2 bases, with 9 bases between them. Here the CDR3 DNA reads TGTGCCAGTAGTATACCAGGGGTCAACACTGAAGCTTTCTTT. Protein product: CASSIPGVNTEAFF.

The gene calls are TRBV5-4 and TRBJ1-2; perhaps TRBD1 as D (5 bases). CDR1 is SGHNT and CDR2 is YYREEE in the germline V gene (reference sequence). The CDR3 is 14 amino acids. Trimming stripped 0 bases from V and 4 bases from J, with 10 bases between. The DNA of the CDR3 is TGTGCCAGCAGCTTGGGGGGCCGGAGCTATGGCTACACCTTC. Residues: CASSLGGRSYGYTF.

The chain combines TRBV7-2 with TRBJ2-7; unclear D gene. V lost 0 bases, J lost 0 bases, and 6 bases lay in between. The CDR3 is 14 amino acids. Germline assignment: CDR1 SGHTA and CDR2 FQGNSA. In nucleotides, the CDR3 is TGTGCCAGCAGCTTAGCCCTTAACTCCTACGAGCAGTACTTC. As protein: CASSLALNSYEQYF. The variable domain in full, with the rest retrieved from reference TRBV7-2 and TRBJ2-7, is GAGVSQSPSNKVTEKGKDVELRCDPISGHTALYWYRQSLGQGLEFLIYFQGNSAPDKSGLPSDRFSAERTGGSVSTLTIQRTQQEDSAVYLCASSLALNSYEQYFGPGTRLTVT.

This chain connects TRBV10-3 to TRBJ2-7; D might be TRBD2 (6 bases). Trimming took 9 bases from V and 4 from J, leaving 10 bases between them. The CDR3 covers 11 residues. CDR1 and CDR2 (germline): ENHRY, SYGVKD. CDR3 coding DNA: TGTGCCATGGGGGGAGAATACGAGCAGTACTTC. It codes for CAMGGEYEQYF.

The J gene is TRBJ1-4, the V gene TRBV30, with D perhaps matching TRBD1 (5 bases). V lost 1 base and J 4 bases, leaving 10 bases between the germline ends. The CDR3 covers 14 residues. In germline, CDR1 is GTSNPN, CDR2 SVGIG (reference sequence). The CDR3 sequence is CAWSGTRGNEKLFF. CDR3 coding DNA: TGTGCCTGGAGTGGGACACGCGGTAATGAAAAACTGTTTTTT.

V gene TRBV9 combines with J gene TRBJ2-5; TRBD2 matches 11 bases. CDR3 length: 17 amino acids. After removal of 0 bases from V and 1 base from J, the junction contained 5 bases not matched to a gene. Germline CDR1 SGDLS, CDR2 YYNGEE. This chain's CDR3 is CASSVAASGGIQETQYF. CDR3 coding DNA: TGTGCCAGCAGCGTAGCCGCTAGCGGGGGGATCCAAGAGACCCAGTACTTC.

This clone was counted a single time. The V and J genes are TRBV12-5 and TRBJ1-2; 7 bases match TRBD1. Per the germline V gene, CDR1 is LGHNT and CDR2 is FRNRAP. CDR3 size: 14 residues. The ends lost 7 bases at V and 7 bases at J; junction bases unmatched: 12. The CDR3 sequence: CASAQSGGGGGYTF. In DNA, the CDR3 is TGTGCTAGTGCCCAAAGTGGAGGGGGCGGTGGCTACACCTTC.

This chain joins TRBV19 and TRBJ2-7, with 9 bases fitting TRBD1. CDR1 and CDR2 from the germline V gene are LNHDA and SQIVND (reference sequence). J gave up 2 bases and V 4 bases, and 3 bases lay outside the gene matches. This CDR3 region has 14 residues. In DNA form, the CDR3 reads TGTGCCAGTAGTACTGGGACAGGGACCTACGAGCAGTACTTC. Amino acid sequence: CASSTGTGTYEQYF.

CDR3 DNA: TGCGCCAGCAGTGAGACAGGGATCTCCTACGAGCAGTACTTC. Protein sequence: CASSETGISYEQYF. J is TRBJ2-7 and V is TRBV10-1; D is possibly TRBD1 (6 bases). The germline V gene encodes CDR1 WNHNN and CDR2 SYGVQD (reference sequence). V was clipped by 2 bases and J by 0 bases, with 8 bases between them. The CDR3 has 14 residues.